This paragraph reports one T cell receptor beta chain. Trimming cost V 2 bases and J 12 bases, with 13 bases left between them. The CDR3 consists of 12 residues. Germline loops: CDR1 KGHSH, CDR2 LQKENI. It was with unique molecular identifiers that the TCRbeta library was prepared. MiXCR was run by TCRdb on the PCR reads, yielding one entry per CDR3 protein. Of around 71,000 distinct CDR3 sequences listed, around 6.6% are singletons. The data were taken from a study of T-cell reconstitution after alpha-beta-depleted transplantation in children. The chain uses TRBV18 and TRBJ1-1; D gene unclear. The TCR was taken from a human donor who donated a stem cell graft to a child with acute lymphoblastic leukemia. The sequenced sample was PBMCs from the stem cell graft donor, obtained from the stem cell graft. CDR3 residues: CASSPTRIATFF. The CDR3 DNA is TGTGCCAGCTCACCAACGCGGATTGCAACTTTCTTT.